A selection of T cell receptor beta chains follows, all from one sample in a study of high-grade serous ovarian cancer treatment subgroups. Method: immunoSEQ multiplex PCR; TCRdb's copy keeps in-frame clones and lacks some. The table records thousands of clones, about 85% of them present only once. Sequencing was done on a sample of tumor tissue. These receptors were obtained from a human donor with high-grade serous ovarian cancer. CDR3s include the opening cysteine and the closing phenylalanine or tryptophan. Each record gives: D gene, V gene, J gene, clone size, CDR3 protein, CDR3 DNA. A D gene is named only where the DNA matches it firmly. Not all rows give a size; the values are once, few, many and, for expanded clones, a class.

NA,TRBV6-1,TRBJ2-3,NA,CASSGRGDRVTDTQYF,TGTGCCAGCAGTGGGCGGGGCGATAGGGTCACAGATACGCAGTATTTT
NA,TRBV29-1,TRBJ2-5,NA,CSLKTNSGLAQYF,TGCAGCCTAAAGACTAACTCGGGGTTGGCCCAGTACTTC
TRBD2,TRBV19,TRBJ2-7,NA,CASSGLAGAYEQYF,TGTGCCAGTAGTGGACTAGCGGGAGCCTACGAGCAGTACTTC
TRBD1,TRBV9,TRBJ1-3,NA,CASSPRQGQGNTIYF,TGTGCCAGCAGCCCCAGACAGGGACAGGGAAACACCATATATTTT
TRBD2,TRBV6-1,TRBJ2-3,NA,CASSAPSGRVTSTDTQYF,TGTGCCAGCAGTGCACCTAGCGGGAGGGTTACTAGCACAGATACGCAGTATTTT
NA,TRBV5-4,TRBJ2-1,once,CASSLELRFSYNEQFF,TGTGCCAGCAGCTTGGAACTGAGGTTCTCCTACAATGAGCAGTTCTTC
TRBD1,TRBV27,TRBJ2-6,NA,CASSALLTGLYSGANVLTF,TGTGCCAGCAGTGCCCTTTTGACAGGGTTATATTCTGGGGCCAACGTCCTGACTTTC
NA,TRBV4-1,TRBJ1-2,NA,CASSQVSQASGGYTF,TGCGCCAGCAGCCAAGTTTCACAGGCCAGTGGTGGCTACACCTTC
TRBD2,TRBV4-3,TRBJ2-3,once,CASSPSAGDYFTDTQYF,TGCGCCAGCAGCCCCTCAGCTGGGGACTACTTCACAGATACGCAGTATTTT
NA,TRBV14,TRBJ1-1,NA,CASSLYRADQMDGEAFF,TGTGCCAGCAGCCTATACAGGGCGGACCAAATGGACGGTGAAGCTTTCTTT
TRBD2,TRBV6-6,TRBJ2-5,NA,CATQSGGYQETQYF,TGTGCCACACAGAGCGGGGGGTACCAAGAGACCCAGTACTTC
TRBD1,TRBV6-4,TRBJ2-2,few,CASRATTGAGELFF,TGTGCCAGCAGAGCCACGACAGGGGCCGGGGAGCTGTTTTTT
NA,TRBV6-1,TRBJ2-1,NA,CASSEARQVAHQRFF,TGTGCCAGCAGTGAAGCGCGCCAGGTCGCCCACCAGAGGTTCTTC
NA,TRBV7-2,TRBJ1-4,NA,CASSLVGAANEKLFF,TGTGCCAGCAGCTTAGTGGGGGCAGCTAATGAAAAACTGTTTTTT
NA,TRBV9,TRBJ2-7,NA,CASSVSAGPQYF,TGTGCCAGCAGCGTAAGTGCAGGCCCGCAGTACTTC
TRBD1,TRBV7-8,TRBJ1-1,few,CASSRQGQIEAFF,TGTGCCAGCAGCCGGCAGGGACAGATTGAAGCTTTCTTT
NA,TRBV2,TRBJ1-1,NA,CASSQDSRTEAFF,TGTGCCAGCAGCCAGGACAGTCGCACTGAAGCTTTCTTT
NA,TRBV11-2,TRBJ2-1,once,CASTQGGGGGSWGEQFF,TGTGCCAGCACCCAAGGAGGGGGCGGGGGGTCATGGGGTGAGCAGTTCTTC
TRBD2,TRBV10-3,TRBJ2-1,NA,CAISGRADSNNEQFF,TGTGCCATCAGCGGGAGGGCCGACTCTAACAATGAGCAGTTCTTC